The 5 T cell receptor beta chains given below trace back to one sample, sequenced in a study of blood T cell repertoires in COVID-19. Produced via immunoSEQ multiplex PCR; TCRdb's table is partial and in-frame only. The sample includes 200,000 to 300,000 clones, roughly 80% seen only once; the top ten take around 3.3%. The sample taken for sequencing was peripheral blood. These receptors were collected from a woman younger than 30 with acute or convalescent COVID-19.

The CDR3 is CASSAPGQGDQPQHF. Written as DNA, the CDR3 is TGTGCCAGCAGCGCCCCGGGACAGGGAGATCAGCCCCAGCATTTT. The chain uses TRBV28 and TRBJ1-5, with 9 positions matching TRBD1. The V gene end was trimmed by 6 bases and the J gene end by 5 bases; junction bases not matched to a gene: 8. CDR3 length equals 15 residues. Germline CDR1 reads MDHEN; CDR2 reads SYDVKM.

This chain connects TRBV5-4 to TRBJ1-2; D remains ambiguous. The CDR3 is 15 amino acids. V gave up 4 bases and J gave up 0 bases, with 13 bases separating them. The germline gives CDR1 SGHNT, CDR2 YYREEE (reference sequence). The CDR3 spells CASSPPGVSNYGYTF. Written as DNA, the CDR3 is TGTGCCAGCAGCCCGCCCGGGGTTTCTAACTATGGCTACACCTTC.

The V gene is TRBV21-1, the J gene TRBJ1-2. TRBV21-1 is tagged as a pseudogene. This CDR3 is 14 amino acids long. CDR3 bases: TGTGCCAGCAGCAAAGTCCCGGGGAGCTATGGCTACACCTTC. It yields the protein CASSKVPGSYGYTF.

The chain uses TRBV7-8 and TRBJ2-7; 8 bases map to TRBD1. V trimming: 4 bases; J trimming: 4 bases; junction bases outside the gene matches: 6. The CDR3 runs 14 residues. The germline CDR1 and CDR2 sequences are SGHVS and FQNEAQ. In DNA, the CDR3 is TGTGCCAGCAGCTCGGGACAGGAGCGGTACGAGCAGTACTTC. It specifies CASSSGQERYEQYF.

The V call is TRBV6-5, the J call TRBJ2-3; 8 bases align to TRBD2. The ends lost 0 bases at V and 4 bases at J; junction bases unmatched: 3. Germline values: CDR1 MNHEY, CDR2 SVGAGI. The CDR3 contains 15 residues. The CDR3 region is CASSYSGLASDTQYF. CDR3 nucleotides: TGTGCCAGCAGTTACTCCGGACTAGCATCAGATACGCAGTATTTT.